The present T cell receptor (beta chain) was sequenced within a study of blood T cells in healthy people across ages. Study conclusions and caveats: Versus aged donors, long-lived donors had higher diversity and more naive CD4+ cells. With age, beta diversity per million T cells declined roughly linearly, significantly by approximately 40.

The authors ran a second PCR of roughly 6 to 12 cycles using a sample-barcoded 5' primer and a J-beta primer mix. Every cDNA was tagged by a template-switch adaptor with 12 random nucleotides. TCRdb itself ran the 5' RACE reads through MiXCR, one entry per CDR3 protein. Of 850,000 to 950,000 distinct CDR3 sequences listed, 29% are singletons. This clonotype was counted many times. Its specificity is not known. With 4 bases clipped from V and 7 bases from J, the junction kept 14 bases outside the gene matches. The CDR3 contains 18 residues. Germline V CDR1 and CDR2: MNHEY, SVGAGI. RNA extraction gave at least 5.5 micrograms of total RNA per sample.

The clonotype originates from a woman of 80 years or more in good health. V gene TRBV6-5 combines with J gene TRBJ2-5; 14 bases are a match to TRBD2. Sequencing input: blood. This CDR3 reads CASSSRTRTSGGQATQYF. In nucleotides, the CDR3 is TGTGCCAGCAGTTCGCGGACCCGGACTAGCGGGGGGCAGGCGACCCAGTACTTC.